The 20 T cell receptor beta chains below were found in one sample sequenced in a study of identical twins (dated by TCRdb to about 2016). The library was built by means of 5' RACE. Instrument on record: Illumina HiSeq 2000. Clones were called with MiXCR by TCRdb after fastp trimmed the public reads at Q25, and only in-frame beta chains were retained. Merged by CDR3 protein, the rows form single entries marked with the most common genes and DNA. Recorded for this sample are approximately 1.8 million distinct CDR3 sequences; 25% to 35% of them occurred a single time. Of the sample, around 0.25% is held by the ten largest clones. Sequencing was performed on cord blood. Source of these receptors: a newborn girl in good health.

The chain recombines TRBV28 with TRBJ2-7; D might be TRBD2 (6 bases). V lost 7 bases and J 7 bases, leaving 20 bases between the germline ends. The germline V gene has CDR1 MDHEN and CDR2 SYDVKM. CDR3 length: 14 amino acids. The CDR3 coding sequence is TGTGCCAGCACTCAGCGAGGAGGGTACAATGAGCAGTACTTC. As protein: CASTQRGGYNEQYF.

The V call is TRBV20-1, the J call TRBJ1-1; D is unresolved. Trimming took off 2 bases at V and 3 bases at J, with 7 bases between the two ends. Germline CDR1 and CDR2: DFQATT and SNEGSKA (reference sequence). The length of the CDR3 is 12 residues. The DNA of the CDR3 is TGCAGTGCTAGACAACGGGACACTGAAGCTTTCTTT. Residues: CSARQRDTEAFF.

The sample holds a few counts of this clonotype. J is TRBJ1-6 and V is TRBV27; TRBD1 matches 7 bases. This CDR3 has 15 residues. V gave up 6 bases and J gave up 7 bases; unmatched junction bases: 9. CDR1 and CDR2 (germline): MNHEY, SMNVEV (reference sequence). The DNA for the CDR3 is TGTGCCAGCAGACAAAAGGGGACAGTCAATTCACCCCTCCACTTT. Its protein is CASRQKGTVNSPLHF.

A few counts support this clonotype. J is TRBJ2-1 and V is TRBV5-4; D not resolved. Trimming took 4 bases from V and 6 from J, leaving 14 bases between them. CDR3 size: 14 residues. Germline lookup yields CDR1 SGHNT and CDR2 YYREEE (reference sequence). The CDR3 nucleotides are TGTGCCAGCAGCCTACCAGCCCCTGTCAATGAGCAGTTCTTC. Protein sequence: CASSLPAPVNEQFF.

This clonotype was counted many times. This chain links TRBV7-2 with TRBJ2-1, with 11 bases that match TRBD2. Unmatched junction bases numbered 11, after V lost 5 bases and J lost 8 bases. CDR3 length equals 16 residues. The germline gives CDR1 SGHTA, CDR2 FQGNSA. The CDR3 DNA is TGTGCCAGCAGCGTTACTAGCGGGAGTTTTACCCATGAGCAGTTCTTC. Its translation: CASSVTSGSFTHEQFF. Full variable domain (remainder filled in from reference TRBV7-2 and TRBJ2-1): GAGVSQSPSNKVTEKGKDVELRCDPISGHTALYWYRQSLGQGLEFLIYFQGNSAPDKSGLPSDRFSAERTGGSVSTLTIQRTQQEDSAVYLCASSVTSGSFTHEQFFGPGTRLTVL.

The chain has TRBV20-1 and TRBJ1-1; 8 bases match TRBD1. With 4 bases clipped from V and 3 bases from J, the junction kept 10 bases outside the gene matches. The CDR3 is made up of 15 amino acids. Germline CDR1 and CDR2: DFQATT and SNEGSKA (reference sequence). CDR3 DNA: TGCAGTGCTACTGGACAGGGCTTAAGAGACACTGAAGCTTTCTTT. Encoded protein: CSATGQGLRDTEAFF.

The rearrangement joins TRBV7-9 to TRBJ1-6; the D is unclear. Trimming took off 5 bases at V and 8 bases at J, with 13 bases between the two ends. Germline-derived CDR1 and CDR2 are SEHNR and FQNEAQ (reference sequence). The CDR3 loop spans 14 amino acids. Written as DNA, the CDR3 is TGTGCCAGCAGCACGGACCCTGGGGATTCACCCCTCCACTTT. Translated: CASSTDPGDSPLHF. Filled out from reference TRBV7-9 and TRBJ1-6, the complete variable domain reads DTGVSQNPRHKITKRGQNVTFRCDPISEHNRLYWYRQTLGQGPEFLTYFQNEAQLEKSRLLSDRFSAERPKGSFSTLEIQRTEQGDSAMYLCASSTDPGDSPLHFGNGTRLTVT.

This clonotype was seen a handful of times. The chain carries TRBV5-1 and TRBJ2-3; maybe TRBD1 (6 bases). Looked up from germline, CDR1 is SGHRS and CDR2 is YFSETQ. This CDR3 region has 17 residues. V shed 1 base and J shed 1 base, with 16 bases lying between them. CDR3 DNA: TGCGCCAGCAGCTTGCAGACCACAGGGTCGGGCACAGATACGCAGTATTTT. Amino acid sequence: CASSLQTTGSGTDTQYF.

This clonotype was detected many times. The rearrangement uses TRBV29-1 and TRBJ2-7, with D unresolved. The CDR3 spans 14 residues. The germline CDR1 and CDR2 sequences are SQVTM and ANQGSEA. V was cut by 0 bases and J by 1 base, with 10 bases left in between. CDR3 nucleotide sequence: TGCAGCGTTGAAGACTCAACGCAATCCTACGAGCAGTACTTC. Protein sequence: CSVEDSTQSYEQYF.

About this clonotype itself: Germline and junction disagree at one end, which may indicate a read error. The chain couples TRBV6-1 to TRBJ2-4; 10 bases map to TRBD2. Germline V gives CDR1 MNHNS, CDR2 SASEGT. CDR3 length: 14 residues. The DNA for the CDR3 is TGTGCCAGCAGGAGACTAGCGGGTAGGGAGACCCAGAACTTC. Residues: CASRRLAGRETQNF.

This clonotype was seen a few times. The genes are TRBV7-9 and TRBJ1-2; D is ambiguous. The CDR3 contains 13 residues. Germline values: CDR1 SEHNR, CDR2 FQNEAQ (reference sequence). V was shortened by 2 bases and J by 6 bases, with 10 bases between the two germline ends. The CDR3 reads CASSLFEGDGYTF. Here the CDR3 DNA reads TGTGCCAGCAGCTTATTTGAGGGAGATGGCTACACCTTC.

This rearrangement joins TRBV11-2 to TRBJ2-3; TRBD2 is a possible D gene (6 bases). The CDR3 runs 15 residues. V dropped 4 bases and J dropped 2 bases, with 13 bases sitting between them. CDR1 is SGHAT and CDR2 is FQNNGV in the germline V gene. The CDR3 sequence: CASSSWDFTTDTQYF. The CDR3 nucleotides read TGTGCCAGCAGCTCGTGGGACTTCACCACAGATACGCAGTATTTT.

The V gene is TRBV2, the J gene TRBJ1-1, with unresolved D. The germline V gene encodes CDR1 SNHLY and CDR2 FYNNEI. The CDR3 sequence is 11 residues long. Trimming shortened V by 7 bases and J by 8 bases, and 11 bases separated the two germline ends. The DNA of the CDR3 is TGTGCCAGCAACGGTTATAGGGAAGCTTTCTTT. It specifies CASNGYREAFF. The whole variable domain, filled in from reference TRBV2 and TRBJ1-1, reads EPEVTQTPSHQVTQMGQEVILRCVPISNHLYFYWYRQILGQKVEFLVSFYNNEISEKSEIFDDQFSVERPDGSNFTLKIRSTKLEDSAMYFCASNGYREAFFGQGTRLTVV.

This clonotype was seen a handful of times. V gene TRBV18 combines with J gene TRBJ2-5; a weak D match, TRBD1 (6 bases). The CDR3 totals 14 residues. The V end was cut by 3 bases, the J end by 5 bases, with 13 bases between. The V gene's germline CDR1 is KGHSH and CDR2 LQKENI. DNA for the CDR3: TGTGCCAGCTCACCTCCAACAGGGTTCGAGACCCAGTACTTC. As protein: CASSPPTGFETQYF.

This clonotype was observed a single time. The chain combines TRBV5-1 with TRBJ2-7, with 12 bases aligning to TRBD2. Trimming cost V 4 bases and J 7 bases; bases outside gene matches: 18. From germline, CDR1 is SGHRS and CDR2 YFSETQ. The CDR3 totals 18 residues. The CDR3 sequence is CASSRGLAGRAGYNEQYF. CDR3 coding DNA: TGCGCCAGCAGCCGCGGACTAGCGGGAAGGGCCGGCTACAATGAGCAGTACTTC. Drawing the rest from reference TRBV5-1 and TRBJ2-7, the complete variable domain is KAGVTQTPRYLIKTRGQQVTLSCSPISGHRSVSWYQQTPGQGLQFLFEYFSETQRNKGNFPGRFSGRQFSNSRSEMNVSTLELGDSALYLCASSRGLAGRAGYNEQYFGPGTRLTVT.

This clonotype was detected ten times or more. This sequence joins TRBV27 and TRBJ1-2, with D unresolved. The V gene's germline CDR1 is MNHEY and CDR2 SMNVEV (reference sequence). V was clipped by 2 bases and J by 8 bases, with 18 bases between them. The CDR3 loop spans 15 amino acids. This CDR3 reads CASSLISADVDGYTF. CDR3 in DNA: TGTGCCAGCAGTTTAATCTCTGCGGACGTGGACGGCTACACCTTC.

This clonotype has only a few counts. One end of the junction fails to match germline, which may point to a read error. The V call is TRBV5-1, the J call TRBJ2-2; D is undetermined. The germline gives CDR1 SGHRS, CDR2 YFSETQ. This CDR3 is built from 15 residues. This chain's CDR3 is CASSLASENTGELFF. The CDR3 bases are TGCGCCAGCAGCTTGGCTTCGGAGAACACTGGGGAGCTGTTTTTT.

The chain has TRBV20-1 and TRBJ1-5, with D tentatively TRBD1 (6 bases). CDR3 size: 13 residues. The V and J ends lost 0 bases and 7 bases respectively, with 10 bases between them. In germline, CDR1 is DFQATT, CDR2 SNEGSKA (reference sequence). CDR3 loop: CSARDKGGQPQHF. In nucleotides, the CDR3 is TGCAGTGCTAGAGATAAGGGGGGCCAGCCCCAGCATTTT.

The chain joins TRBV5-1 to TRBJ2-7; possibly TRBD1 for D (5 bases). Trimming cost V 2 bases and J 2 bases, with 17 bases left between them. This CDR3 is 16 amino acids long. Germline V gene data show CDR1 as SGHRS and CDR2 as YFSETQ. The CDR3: CASSLGFRTRPYEQYF. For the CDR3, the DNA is TGCGCCAGCAGCTTAGGGTTCCGGACACGACCCTACGAGCAGTACTTC.

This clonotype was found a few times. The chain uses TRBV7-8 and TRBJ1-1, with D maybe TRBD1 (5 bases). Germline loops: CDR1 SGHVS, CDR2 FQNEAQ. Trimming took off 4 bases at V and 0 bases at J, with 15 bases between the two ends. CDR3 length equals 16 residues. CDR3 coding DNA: TGTGCCAGCAGCTCGTTAATGGGACGGATGAACACTGAAGCTTTCTTT. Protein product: CASSSLMGRMNTEAFF.